The 12 T cell receptor beta chains reported below all come from one sample, sequenced in a study of preoperative IRX-2 immunotherapy in early breast cancer. Treatment defined: preoperative locoregional IRX-2 cytokine immunotherapy. Profiling relied on immunoSEQ multiplex PCR, and the TCRdb table lists in-frame clones only, not all of them. In the table there are fewer than 30,000 clones, around 90% of which are singletons. The material was obtained from a patient treated with IRX-2 immunotherapy. These receptors were taken from a human donor with breast cancer.

This sequence joins TRBV6-6 and TRBJ2-1; D is perhaps TRBD2 (5 bases). The germline V gene has CDR1 MNHNY and CDR2 SVGAGI (reference sequence). CDR3 length: 13 residues. Trimming stripped 5 bases from V and 4 bases from J, with 9 bases between. The CDR3 sequence: CASSPGLYNEQFF. The CDR3 DNA follows: TGTGCCAGCAGTCCAGGACTGTACAATGAGCAGTTCTTC.

CDR3 in amino acids: CASSFSGTGELFF. In DNA, the CDR3 is TGTGCCAGCAGCTTCTCAGGTACCGGGGAGCTGTTTTTT. V usage is TRBV9 and J usage is TRBJ2-2; D is undetermined. Germline values: CDR1 SGDLS, CDR2 YYNGEE. This CDR3 is 13 amino acids long. The ends were cut back, 4 bases at V and 5 bases at J, with 9 bases in the middle.

V gene TRBV10-1 combines with J gene TRBJ2-7; D remains unclear. The germline V and J ends were trimmed by 4 bases and 1 base, with 11 bases remaining between them. The germline gives CDR1 WNHNN, CDR2 SYGVQD (reference sequence). The CDR3 covers 14 residues. CDR3 nucleotide sequence: TGCGCCAGCAGTGGTGGCACAGCTTCCTACGAGCAGTACTTC. This encodes CASSGGTASYEQYF.

As for this clone: Different DNA sequences within this sample yield the same CDR3. The CDR3 reads CASSRGQGREKLFF. The CDR3 DNA is TGTGCCAGCAGCCGGGGACAGGGCCGGGAAAAACTGTTTTTT. The chain links TRBV28 to TRBJ1-4; 9 bases are shared with TRBD1. The CDR3 has 14 amino acids. V was clipped by 6 bases and J by 8 bases; unmatched bases: 7. The V gene's germline CDR1 is MDHEN and CDR2 SYDVKM.

Only one count was recorded for this clone. J is TRBJ2-7 and V is TRBV28; 7 bases agree with TRBD2. The CDR3 sequence is 12 residues long. Trimming cost V 6 bases and J 2 bases; bases outside gene matches: 1. In germline, CDR1 is MDHEN, CDR2 SYDVKM. DNA of the CDR3: TGTGCCAGCAGCGGGACTACCTACGAGCAGTACTTC. This translates into CASSGTTYEQYF.

The rearrangement joins TRBV2 to TRBJ2-5, with 11 bases fitting TRBD2. V dropped 6 bases and J dropped 5; count of bases not matched to a gene: 11. This CDR3 comprises 16 residues. In germline, CDR1 is SNHLY, CDR2 FYNNEI. The CDR3 protein is CASRVAGGSGSETQYF. In DNA, the CDR3 is TGTGCCAGCAGGGTAGCGGGAGGGAGTGGAAGCGAGACCCAGTACTTC.

V and J are TRBV7-6 and TRBJ2-2, with a tentative D call TRBD1 (6 bases). V was cut by 1 base and J by 6 bases, with 9 bases left in between. Germline CDR1 and CDR2: SGHVS and FNYEAQ. The CDR3 consists of 14 residues. CDR3: CASSLGAGAGELFF. For the CDR3, the DNA is TGTGCCAGCAGCTTAGGGGCAGGGGCCGGGGAGCTGTTTTTT.

The rearrangement joins TRBV9 to TRBJ2-7, with 9 positions matching TRBD1. CDR1 SGDLS and CDR2 YYNGEE come from the germline V gene. The CDR3 is 15 amino acids. V dropped 3 bases and J dropped 5; count of bases not matched to a gene: 9. Written as DNA, the CDR3 is TGTGCCAGCAGCGGGGGGGGGACAGGGCCCAACGAGCAGTACTTC. Amino acid sequence: CASSGGGTGPNEQYF.

This chain connects TRBV5-8 to TRBJ2-2; no clear D gene. This CDR3 has 15 residues. The V and J ends lost 1 base and 4 bases respectively, with 11 bases between them. CDR1 is SGHTS and CDR2 is YDEGEE in the germline V gene. The CDR3 reads CASSLPNRITGELFF. CDR3 in DNA: TGTGCCAGCAGCTTGCCCAACCGGATCACCGGGGAGCTGTTTTTT. The full variable domain, with the rest looked up from reference TRBV5-8 and TRBJ2-2, is EAGVTQSPTHLIKTRGQQATLRCSPISGHTSVYWYQQALGLGLQFLLWYDEGEERNRGNFPPRFSGRQFPNYSSELNVNALELEDSALYLCASSLPNRITGELFFGEGSRLTVL.

The chain carries TRBV4-2 and TRBJ2-7; 7 bases match TRBD1. V gave up 4 bases and J gave up 0 bases; unmatched junction bases: 12. Germline V gives CDR1 LGHNA, CDR2 YNFKEQ. The CDR3 has 17 residues. The CDR3 bases are TGTGCCAGCAGCCTCACGATCGGACAGGTGAGCTCCTACGAGCAGTACTTC. It yields the protein CASSLTIGQVSSYEQYF.

This sequence joins TRBV5-1 and TRBJ1-4, with TRBD1 as a possible D gene (6 bases). The CDR3 has 16 residues. The ends were cut back, 4 bases at V and 0 bases at J, with 13 bases in the middle. Germline loops: CDR1 SGHRS, CDR2 YFSETQ. The CDR3 is CASSLQGGTTNEKLFF. DNA of the CDR3: TGCGCCAGCAGCCTACAGGGTGGAACAACTAATGAAAAACTGTTTTTT.

The chain has TRBV4-3 and TRBJ2-5; the D is unclear. The CDR3 contains 13 residues. Trimming left V 4 bases short and J 5 bases short, with 11 bases between. The germline V gene encodes CDR1 LGHNA and CDR2 YSLEER. In DNA, the CDR3 is TGCGCCAGCAGCCGAAGACTGGGCGAGACCCAGTACTTC. This gives the protein CASSRRLGETQYF.